This T cell receptor beta chain was sequenced for a study of cytomegalovirus exposure and HLA in healthy donors. V lost 4 bases and J 0 bases, leaving 20 bases between the germline ends. Germline V CDR1 and CDR2: SGHDT, YYEEEE. There are 17 residues in the CDR3. Clones were sequenced by immunoSEQ multiplex PCR, and TCRdb holds only the in-frame ones, with some missing. The profile covers some 140,000 clones, with 85% to 90% appearing a single time and 2.9% taken by the ten largest. The sequence was collected from a man aged 18 to 30 in good health and CMV-seronegative. The sample comprised PBMCs. This chain links TRBV5-6 with TRBJ2-7; possible D gene TRBD1, 5 bases. CDR3 DNA sequence: TGTGCCAGCAGCCCCCACGGGCAGGGTCAAAGCTCCTACGAGCAGTACTTC. Protein sequence: CASSPHGQGQSSYEQYF.